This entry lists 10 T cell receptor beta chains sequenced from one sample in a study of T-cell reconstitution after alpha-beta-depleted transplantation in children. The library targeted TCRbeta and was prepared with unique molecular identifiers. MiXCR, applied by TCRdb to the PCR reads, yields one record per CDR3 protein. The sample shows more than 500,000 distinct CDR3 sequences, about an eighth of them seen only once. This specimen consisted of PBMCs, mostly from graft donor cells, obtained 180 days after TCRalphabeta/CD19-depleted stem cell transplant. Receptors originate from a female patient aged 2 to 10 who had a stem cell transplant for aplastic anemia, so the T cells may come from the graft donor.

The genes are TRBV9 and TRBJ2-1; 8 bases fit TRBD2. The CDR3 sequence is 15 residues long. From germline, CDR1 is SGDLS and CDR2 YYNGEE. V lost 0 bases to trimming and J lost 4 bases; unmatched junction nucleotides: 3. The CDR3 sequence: CASSVGLATYNEQFF. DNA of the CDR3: TGTGCCAGCAGCGTAGGACTAGCGACATACAATGAGCAGTTCTTC.

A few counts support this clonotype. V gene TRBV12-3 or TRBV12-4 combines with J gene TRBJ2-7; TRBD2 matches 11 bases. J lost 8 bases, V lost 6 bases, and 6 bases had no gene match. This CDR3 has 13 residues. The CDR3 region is CASSSGLAEKQYV. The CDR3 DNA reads TGTGCCAGCAGCTCGGGACTAGCGGAAAAGCAGTACGTC.

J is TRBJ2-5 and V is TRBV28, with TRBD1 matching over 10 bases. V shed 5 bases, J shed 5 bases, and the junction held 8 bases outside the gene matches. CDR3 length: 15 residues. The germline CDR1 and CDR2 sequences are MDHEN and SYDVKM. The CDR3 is CASSPAGTGVETQYF. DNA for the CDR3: TGTGCCAGCAGTCCAGCCGGGACAGGGGTTGAGACCCAGTACTTC. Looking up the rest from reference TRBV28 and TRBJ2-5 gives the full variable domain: DVKVTQSSRYLVKRTGEKVFLECVQDMDHENMFWYRQDPGLGLRLIYFSYDVKMKEKGDIPEGYSVSREKKERFSLILESASTNQTSMYLCASSPAGTGVETQYFGPGTRLLVL.

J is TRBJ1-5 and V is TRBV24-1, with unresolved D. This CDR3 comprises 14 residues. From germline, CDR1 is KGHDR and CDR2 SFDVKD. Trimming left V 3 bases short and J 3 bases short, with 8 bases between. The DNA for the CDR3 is TGTGCCACCAGTGATATGTACCTCAATCAGCCCCAGCATTTT. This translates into CATSDMYLNQPQHF.

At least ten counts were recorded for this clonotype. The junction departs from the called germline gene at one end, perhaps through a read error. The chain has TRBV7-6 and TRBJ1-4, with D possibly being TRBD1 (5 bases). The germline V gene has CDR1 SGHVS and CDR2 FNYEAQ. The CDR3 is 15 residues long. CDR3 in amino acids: CASSSNSGTTEKLFF. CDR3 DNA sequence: TGTGCCAGCAGCTCCAACTCCGGGACTACTGAAAAACTGTTTTTT.

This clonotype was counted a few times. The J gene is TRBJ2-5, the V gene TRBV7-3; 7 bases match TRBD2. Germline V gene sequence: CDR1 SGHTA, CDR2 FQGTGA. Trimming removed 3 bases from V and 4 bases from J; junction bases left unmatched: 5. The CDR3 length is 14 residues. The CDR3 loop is CASSFGGSGETQYF. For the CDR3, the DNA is TGTGCCAGCAGCTTCGGCGGGAGCGGAGAGACCCAGTACTTC.

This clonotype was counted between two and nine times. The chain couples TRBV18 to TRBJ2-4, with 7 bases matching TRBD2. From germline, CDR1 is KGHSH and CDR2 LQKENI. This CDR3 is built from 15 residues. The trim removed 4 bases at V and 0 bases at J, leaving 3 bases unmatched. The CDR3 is CASSLLAVAKNIQYF. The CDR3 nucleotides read TGTGCCAGCTCACTTCTAGCGGTAGCCAAAAACATTCAGTACTTC.

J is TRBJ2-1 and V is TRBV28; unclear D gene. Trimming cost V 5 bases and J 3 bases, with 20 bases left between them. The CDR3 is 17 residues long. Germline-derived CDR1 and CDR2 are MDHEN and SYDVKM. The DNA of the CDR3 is TGTGCCAGCAGTCCACATACGGGTTTTCCCGGCTACAATGAGCAGTTCTTC. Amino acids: CASSPHTGFPGYNEQFF.

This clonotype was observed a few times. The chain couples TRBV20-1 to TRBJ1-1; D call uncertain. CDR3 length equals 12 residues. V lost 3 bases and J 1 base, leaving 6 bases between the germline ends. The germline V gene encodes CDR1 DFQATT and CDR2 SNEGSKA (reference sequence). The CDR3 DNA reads TGCAGTGCTAGTGCCGGGAACACTGAAGCTTTCTTT. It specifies CSASAGNTEAFF.

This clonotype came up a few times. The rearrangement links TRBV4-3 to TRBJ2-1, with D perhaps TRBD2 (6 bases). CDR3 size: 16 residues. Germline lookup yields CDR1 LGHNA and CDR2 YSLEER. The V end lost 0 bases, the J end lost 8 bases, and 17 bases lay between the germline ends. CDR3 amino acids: CASSQDWGTPLDEQFF. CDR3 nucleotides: TGCGCCAGCAGCCAAGATTGGGGGACTCCTTTGGATGAGCAGTTCTTC.